This passage covers 12 T cell receptor beta chains from one sample sequenced in a study of blood T cell repertoires in COVID-19. The assay was immunoSEQ multiplex PCR, and TCRdb's table has in-frame clones only and misses some. The sample includes about 180,000 clones, over 70% of them seen just once. The sequencing sample was made of PBMCs or T cells enriched from blood (not recorded which). The source of these receptors is a man between 60 and 75 years old who had been exposed to COVID-19.

V and J are TRBV11-2 and TRBJ2-1; D gene ambiguous. CDR1 SGHAT and CDR2 FQNNGV come from the germline V gene. Between the trimmed V and J ends, which lost 0 bases and 2 bases, there was a span of 5 bases. CDR3 length: 14 amino acids. CDR3 sequence: CASSLEQPYNEQFF. CDR3 bases: TGTGCCAGCAGCTTAGAACAGCCCTACAATGAGCAGTTCTTC.

The J gene is TRBJ2-2, the V gene TRBV5-6, with TRBD2 identical over 8 bases. CDR1 and CDR2 from the germline V gene are SGHDT and YYEEEE. V was pared by 2 bases and J by 4 bases, with 7 bases of the junction left unmatched. The length of the CDR3 is 16 residues. The CDR3 loop is CASSFGPSGFTGELFF. The CDR3, as DNA: TGTGCCAGCAGCTTTGGTCCTAGCGGGTTCACCGGGGAGCTGTTTTTT.

This chain uses TRBV7-2 with TRBJ1-6; D ambiguous. The CDR3 runs 16 residues. V lost 5 bases to trimming and J lost 7 bases, with 18 bases between them. Germline CDR1 reads SGHTA; CDR2 reads FQGNSA. CDR3 sequence: CASSLTRRSGNSPLHF. In DNA form, the CDR3 reads TGTGCCAGCAGCCTTACTAGGAGGAGCGGGAATTCACCCCTCCACTTT.

The chain employs TRBV28 and TRBJ2-1; D may be TRBD2 (5 bases). Trimming stripped 5 bases from V and 0 bases from J, with 14 bases between. This CDR3 is built from 16 residues. CDR1 and CDR2 from the germline V gene are MDHEN and SYDVKM. CDR3 sequence: CASSPLVGSSYNEQFF. CDR3 coding DNA: TGTGCCAGCAGTCCACTTGTGGGGAGCTCCTACAATGAGCAGTTCTTC.

The chain employs TRBV10-3 and TRBJ2-4, with TRBD1 matching over 7 bases. The length of the CDR3 is 15 residues. In germline, CDR1 is ENHRY, CDR2 SYGVKD. V shed 2 bases, J shed 5 bases, and the junction held 6 bases outside the gene matches. DNA for the CDR3: TGTGCCATCAGTGAGCCGAGTGGGACAGAAAACATTCAGTACTTC. Encoded protein: CAISEPSGTENIQYF.

This chain connects TRBV7-9 to TRBJ2-2, with 8 positions matching TRBD2. J lost 1 base, V lost 5 bases, and 15 bases had no gene match. The CDR3 spans 19 residues. Germline CDR1 reads SEHNR; CDR2 reads FQNEAQ (reference sequence). The CDR3 DNA is TGTGCCAGCAGCCCGTCCTTCCCCGGCACTAGCGGGAACACCGGGGAGCTGTTTTTT. It specifies CASSPSFPGTSGNTGELFF. The full variable domain, completed using reference TRBV7-9 and TRBJ2-2, is DTGVSQNPRHKITKRGQNVTFRCDPISEHNRLYWYRQTLGQGPEFLTYFQNEAQLEKSRLLSDRFSAERPKGSFSTLEIQRTEQGDSAMYLCASSPSFPGTSGNTGELFFGEGSRLTVL.

The chain employs TRBV19 and TRBJ1-2; TRBD1 agrees at 7 bases. The CDR3 loop spans 13 amino acids. After removal of 8 bases from V and 6 bases from J, the junction contained 9 bases not matched to a gene. CDR1 LNHDA and CDR2 SQIVND come from the germline V gene (reference sequence). The CDR3 sequence is CASSLGQDDGYTF. The CDR3 DNA follows: TGTGCCAGTTCCCTCGGACAGGATGATGGCTACACCTTC.

This clone was observed a handful of times. The chain combines TRBV19 with TRBJ2-6; D gene uncertain. The germline CDR1 and CDR2 sequences are LNHDA and SQIVND (reference sequence). Trimming cost V 1 base and J 4 bases, with 8 bases left between them. The CDR3 totals 15 residues. CDR3 sequence reads: CASSIGSVGANVLTF. The CDR3 DNA follows: TGTGCCAGTAGTATAGGGAGTGTGGGGGCCAACGTCCTGACTTTC.

This clone showed up just once. This chain connects TRBV7-8 to TRBJ1-1, with TRBD1 matching over 9 bases. Germline CDR1 is SGHVS and CDR2 is FQNEAQ. The V and J ends lost 1 base and 1 base, in that order; junction bases with no gene match: 1. The CDR3 sequence is 15 residues long. CDR3 nucleotide sequence: TGTGCCAGCAGCTTAGAGGGACAGGGGAACACTGAAGCTTTCTTT. Its protein product is CASSLEGQGNTEAFF.

The chain uses TRBV19 and TRBJ2-7; D ambiguous. Germline CDR1 is LNHDA and CDR2 is SQIVND (reference sequence). This CDR3 comprises 14 residues. Trimming took 3 bases from V and 0 from J, leaving 9 bases between them. The CDR3 coding sequence is TGTGCCAGTAGTATGGCTCAGAACTCCTACGAGCAGTACTTC. This translates into CASSMAQNSYEQYF.

A word on this clone: The same CDR3 arises from other DNA sequences in this sample as well. The V call is TRBV7-2, the J call TRBJ2-2; tentative D call: TRBD1 (5 bases). The CDR3 length is 15 residues. In germline, CDR1 is SGHTA, CDR2 FQGNSA. The ends were cut back, 2 bases at V and 4 bases at J, with 11 bases in the middle. DNA of the CDR3: TGTGCCAGCAGCTTAACCCAGGGCCCCACCGGGGAGCTGTTTTTT. Protein product: CASSLTQGPTGELFF.

This clone was seen just once. The CDR3 region has the DNA TGTGCCAGCTCACCTCGTTTGCGGGCCAGCACAGATACGCAGTATTTT. Encoded protein: CASSPRLRASTDTQYF. This sequence joins TRBV18 and TRBJ2-3; tentatively, D is TRBD2 (5 bases). The CDR3 has 16 amino acids. Trimming left V 3 bases short and J 0 bases short, with 13 bases between. Germline V gene data show CDR1 as KGHSH and CDR2 as LQKENI.